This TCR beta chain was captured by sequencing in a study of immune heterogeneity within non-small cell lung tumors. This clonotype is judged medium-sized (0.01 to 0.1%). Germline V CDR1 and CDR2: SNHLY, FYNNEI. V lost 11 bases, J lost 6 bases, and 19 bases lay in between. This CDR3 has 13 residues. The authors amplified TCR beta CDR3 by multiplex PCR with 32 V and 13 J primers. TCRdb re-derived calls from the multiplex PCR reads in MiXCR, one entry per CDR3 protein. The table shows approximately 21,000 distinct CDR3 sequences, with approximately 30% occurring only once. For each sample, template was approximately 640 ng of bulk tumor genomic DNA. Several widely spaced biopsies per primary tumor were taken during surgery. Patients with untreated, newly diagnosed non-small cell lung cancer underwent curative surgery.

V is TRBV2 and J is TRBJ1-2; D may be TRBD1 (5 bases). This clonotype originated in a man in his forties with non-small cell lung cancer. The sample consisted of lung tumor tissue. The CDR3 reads CAGAPGAGNGYTF. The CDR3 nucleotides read TGTGCCGGAGCCCCCGGGGCAGGGAATGGCTACACCTTC.